One and the same sample provided the 17 T cell receptor beta chains below, sequenced in a study of tumor-infiltrating lymphocytes in primary liver carcinoma. Reverse transcription of approximately 0.55 ug total RNA with a constant-region primer produced TCR beta cDNA. Employing slightly modified ARM-PCR, three nested multiplex PCR rounds were run, and these gave rise to the TCR beta libraries. TRBV1-TRBV30 forward primers paired with a C-beta reverse primer drove the first two PCR rounds, approximately 11 cycles each. TCRdb reprocessed the multiplex PCR reads via MiXCR and lists one record per CDR3 protein. The sample includes some 190,000 distinct CDR3 sequences, about 60% of them seen just once. Unsorted whole blood supplied the RNA, and germline DNA was extracted too. Sequencing input: peripheral blood. The receptors were gathered from a man in his forties with primary liver carcinoma and hepatitis B virus infection.

This clonotype was detected ten times or more. CDR3 in DNA: TGCAGCGTTGAGGGTTGGCAGGCGGTCAGGAATGAGCAGTTCTTC. Translation: CSVEGWQAVRNEQFF. V is TRBV29-1 and J is TRBJ2-1; D ambiguous. Trimming took off 3 bases at V and 7 bases at J, with 19 bases between the two ends. CDR3 size: 15 residues. The germline V gene encodes CDR1 SQVTM and CDR2 ANQGSEA.

The chain employs TRBV5-1 and TRBJ2-5; D is perhaps TRBD2 (6 bases). This CDR3 region has 14 residues. Germline V gene sequence: CDR1 SGHRS, CDR2 YFSETQ. With 2 bases removed from V and 1 base from J, the gap between germline ends came to 9 bases. The CDR3 DNA reads TGCGCCAGCAGCTTACGGGACTCCCAAGAGACCCAGTACTTC. Its translation: CASSLRDSQETQYF.

This clonotype occurred many times. One junction end disagrees with the germline gene, perhaps due to a read error. The chain's CDR3 is CASSLSPTTGGAINF. CDR3 sequence (DNA): TGTGCCAGCAGCTTATCCCCGACTACAGGGGGCGCGATCAACTTC. The gene calls are TRBV11-2 and TRBJ1-2; 9 bases are shared with TRBD1. Looked up from germline, CDR1 is SGHAT and CDR2 is FQNNGV. CDR3 length equals 15 residues.

In regard to this clonotype: One end of the junction varies from germline; a read error may be responsible. Here the CDR3 DNA reads TGTGCCAGCAACCAAGTCGGGGGGCGGTACGAGCAGTACTTC. Translating it yields CASNQVGGRYEQYF. The chain uses TRBV4-2 and TRBJ2-7; D might be TRBD2 (7 bases). Germline lookup yields CDR1 LGHNA and CDR2 YNFKEQ. The CDR3 length is 14 residues.

This clonotype appeared a few times. The rearrangement links TRBV6-5 to TRBJ1-5; no clear D. Germline V lookup: CDR1 MNHEY, CDR2 SVGAGI. CDR3 length equals 14 residues. Trimming left V 7 bases short and J 5 bases short, with 15 bases between. CDR3 nucleotide sequence: TGTGCCAGCACCGGGCGTTTTCCCGATCAGCCCCAGCATTTT. As protein: CASTGRFPDQPQHF.

On this clonotype itself: In this CDR3 the conserved last residue, phenylalanine or tryptophan, is missing, so a read error is likely. The chain joins TRBV6-1 to TRBJ1-5, with TRBD1 as a possible D gene (5 bases). Trimming shortened V by 6 bases and J by 5 bases, and 17 bases separated the two germline ends. The CDR3 sequence is 15 residues long. From germline, CDR1 is MNHNS and CDR2 SASEGT. For the CDR3, the DNA is TGTGCCAGCAGCGAATCAGGGACGCCCCATCAGCCCCAGCATCTT. Its translation: CASSESGTPHQPQHL.

The rearrangement joins TRBV14 to TRBJ2-7, with D hard to call. Germline CDR1 is SGHDN and CDR2 is FVKESK. The length of the CDR3 is 15 residues. Trimming took 4 bases from V and 3 from J, leaving 16 bases between them. CDR3 loop: CASSRDFGVRYEQYF. CDR3 sequence (DNA): TGTGCCAGCAGCCGAGATTTTGGGGTACGCTACGAGCAGTACTTC.

The V gene is TRBV29-1, the J gene TRBJ2-3; 9 bases fit TRBD2. Germline trimming cut 0 bases from V and 6 bases from J; bases unmatched to any gene: 4. CDR3 size: 14 residues. Germline V lookup: CDR1 SQVTM, CDR2 ANQGSEA. CDR3 in DNA: TGCAGCGTTGAAGATCTGGCGGGAGGGGATACGCAGTATTTT. It encodes CSVEDLAGGDTQYF.

Of note for this clonotype: A single base separates this from a much larger clone, so it may be a read error. Given the absence of the conserved phenylalanine or tryptophan at the CDR3 end, a read error is likely. CDR3 in amino acids: CASSFWGGTGTYEQYL. The DNA of the CDR3 is TGTGCCAGCAGTTTTTGGGGTGGGACAGGAACCTACGAGCAGTACCTC. The rearrangement links TRBV12-3 or TRBV12-4 to TRBJ2-7; 8 nucleotides align to TRBD1. V shed 3 bases, J shed 2 bases, and the junction held 9 bases outside the gene matches. CDR3 length equals 16 residues.

The rearrangement joins TRBV28 to TRBJ2-1; a possible D gene is TRBD1 (6 bases). The CDR3 contains 16 residues. Germline V gene data show CDR1 as MDHEN and CDR2 as SYDVKM. Trimming pared 6 bases from V and 5 bases from J, leaving 20 bases between. The CDR3 spells CASRPTGPGVDNEQFF. Here the CDR3 DNA reads TGTGCCAGCAGGCCGACGGGGCCAGGGGTGGACAATGAGCAGTTCTTC.

This clonotype has just one count. CDR3 region: CASETGSYNEQFF. CDR3 DNA: TGTGCCAGCGAGACAGGGAGCTACAATGAGCAGTTCTTC. This sequence joins TRBV11-2 and TRBJ2-1; 7 nucleotides match TRBD1. In germline, CDR1 is SGHAT, CDR2 FQNNGV. CDR3 length: 13 amino acids. The V gene end was trimmed by 8 bases and the J gene end by 3 bases; junction bases not matched to a gene: 4.

A few counts support this clonotype. The rearrangement uses TRBV5-4 and TRBJ1-1, with TRBD1 matching 8 bases. The CDR3 runs 14 residues. Germline values: CDR1 SGHNT, CDR2 YYREEE (reference sequence). Unmatched junction bases numbered 4, after V lost 2 bases and J lost 4 bases. CDR3 region: CASSFGDRGTEAFF. DNA of the CDR3: TGTGCCAGCAGCTTCGGAGACAGGGGCACTGAAGCTTTCTTT.

The CDR3 region has the DNA TGTGCCTGGAGTGTTACGTTTGGACATGGGTCCCGCGAGCAGTACTTC. This translates into CAWSVTFGHGSREQYF. This chain connects TRBV30 to TRBJ2-7; D is possibly TRBD1 (5 bases). Per the germline V gene, CDR1 is GTSNPN and CDR2 is SVGIG (reference sequence). The CDR3 has 16 residues. Trimming took 0 bases from V and 6 from J, leaving 21 bases between them.

This rearrangement joins TRBV14 to TRBJ2-5, with unresolved D. The CDR3 consists of 14 residues. The V and J ends lost 2 bases and 5 bases respectively, with 12 bases between them. Per the germline V gene, CDR1 is SGHDN and CDR2 is FVKESK. The CDR3 region has the DNA TGTGCCAGCAGCCAACGACTCTCCGGGGAGACCCAGTACTTC. Its protein is CASSQRLSGETQYF.

CDR3 coding DNA: TGTGCCAGCAGATTACCGGGACAGGGAACCGGGGAGCTGTTTTTT. This gives the protein CASRLPGQGTGELFF. This rearrangement joins TRBV12-3 or TRBV12-4 to TRBJ2-2, with 9 positions matching TRBD1. The CDR3 is 15 residues long. V shed 6 bases, J shed 5 bases, and the junction held 7 bases outside the gene matches.

This rearrangement joins TRBV4-1 to TRBJ1-4; 10 bases match TRBD1. Germline V CDR1 and CDR2: MGHRA, YSYEKL. This CDR3 spans 18 amino acids. The trim removed 0 bases at V and 14 bases at J, leaving 18 bases unmatched. The CDR3 reads CASSQDGGVWTGGLKLFF. The CDR3 region has the DNA TGCGCCAGCAGCCAAGATGGAGGAGTTTGGACAGGGGGTTTAAAGCTGTTTTTT.

In regard to this clonotype: A read error is likely, as this CDR3 ends without the conserved phenylalanine or tryptophan. The CDR3 sequence: CASSLGGALNEQFY. The CDR3 nucleotides read TGTGCTAGCAGCTTAGGGGGAGCGTTAAATGAGCAGTTCTAC. This chain joins TRBV11-2 and TRBJ2-1; a weak D match, TRBD1 (6 bases). This CDR3 contains 14 residues. The germline V gene encodes CDR1 SGHAT and CDR2 FQNNGV.